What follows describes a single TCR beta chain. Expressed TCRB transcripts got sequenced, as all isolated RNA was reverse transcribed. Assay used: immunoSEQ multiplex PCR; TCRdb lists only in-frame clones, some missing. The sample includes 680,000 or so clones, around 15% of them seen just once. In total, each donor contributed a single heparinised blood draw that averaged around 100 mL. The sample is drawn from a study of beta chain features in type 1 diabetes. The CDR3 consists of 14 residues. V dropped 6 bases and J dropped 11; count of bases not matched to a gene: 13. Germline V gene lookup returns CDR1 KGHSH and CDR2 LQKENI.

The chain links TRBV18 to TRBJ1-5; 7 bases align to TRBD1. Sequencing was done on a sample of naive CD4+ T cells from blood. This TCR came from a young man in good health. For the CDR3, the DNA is TGTGCCAGCTCCCATGGGACAGAGGGAAGTTCCCAGCATTTT. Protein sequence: CASSHGTEGSSQHF.